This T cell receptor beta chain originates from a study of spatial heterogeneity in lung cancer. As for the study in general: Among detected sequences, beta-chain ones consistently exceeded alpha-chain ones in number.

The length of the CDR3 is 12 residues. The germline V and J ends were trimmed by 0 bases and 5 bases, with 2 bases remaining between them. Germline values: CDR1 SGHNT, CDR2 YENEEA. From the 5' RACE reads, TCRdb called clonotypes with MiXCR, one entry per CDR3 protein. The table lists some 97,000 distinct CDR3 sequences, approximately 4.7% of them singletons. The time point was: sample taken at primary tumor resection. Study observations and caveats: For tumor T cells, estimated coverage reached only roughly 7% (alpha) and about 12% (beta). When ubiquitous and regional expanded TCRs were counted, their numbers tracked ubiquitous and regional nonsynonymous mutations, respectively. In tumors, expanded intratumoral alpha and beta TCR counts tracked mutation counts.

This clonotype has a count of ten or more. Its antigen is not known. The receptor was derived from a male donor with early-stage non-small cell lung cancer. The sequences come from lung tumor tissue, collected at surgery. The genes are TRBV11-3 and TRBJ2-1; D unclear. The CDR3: CASSLDDNEQFF. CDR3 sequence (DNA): TGTGCCAGCAGCTTAGATGACAATGAGCAGTTCTTC.